A single sample is the source of the 21 T cell receptor beta chains below, sequenced in a study of regulatory T cells in long-lasting Graves disease. Indicated time point: newly diagnosed GD, antithyroid drugs for less than 3 months. From PBMCs, RNA was extracted and then used to make the TCR library. Combining iRepertoire HTBI primers with Arm-PCR of CDR3 regions, the authors built TCR beta libraries. One entry per CDR3 protein, called by TCRdb with MiXCR from the multiplex PCR reads. The sample lists 400,000 to 450,000 distinct CDR3 sequences, 15% seen once, with approximately 15% in the top ten. This sample was shared with a second study, whose subject was T cells in Graves' hyperthyroidism and ophthalmopathy.

The sequenced sample was peripheral blood mononuclear cells (PBMCs), obtained at new diagnosis, from a patient treated with antithyroid drugs. These receptor sequences come from a woman aged 25 to 39 with Graves disease.

This clonotype was seen just once. The rearrangement links TRBV20-1 to TRBJ2-1; TRBD2 might be the D (6 bases). From germline, CDR1 is DFQATT and CDR2 SNEGSKA (reference sequence). The CDR3 extends over 16 amino acids. Trimming cost V 4 bases and J 0 bases, with 16 bases left between them. DNA for the CDR3: TGCAGTGCTACAACCCGGGACTTTCGCTCCTACAATGAGCAGTTCTTC. It is translated as CSATTRDFRSYNEQFF.

This clonotype was observed many times. The genes are TRBV20-1 and TRBJ2-7, with 10 bases lining up with TRBD2. CDR3 length: 15 amino acids. V shed 6 bases and J 9 bases; nucleotides not matched to a gene: 17. CDR1 and CDR2 (germline): DFQATT, SNEGSKA (reference sequence). The CDR3 sequence: CSARMSSGSPFVQYF. The CDR3 DNA is TGCAGTGCCAGAATGTCTAGCGGGAGTCCTTTCGTGCAGTACTTC.

This clonotype was counted ten times or more. The chain links TRBV6-2 or TRBV6-3 to TRBJ1-5, with 7 bases matching TRBD1. Trimming cost V 4 bases and J 3 bases; bases outside gene matches: 12. The CDR3 has 17 amino acids. Germline CDR1 is MNHEY and CDR2 is SVGEGT. This CDR3 reads CASSSLPGQTNNQPQHF. The CDR3 coding sequence is TGTGCCAGCAGTTCATTACCGGGACAGACAAACAATCAGCCCCAGCATTTT.

This chain uses TRBV19 with TRBJ1-5; D unresolved. This CDR3 contains 14 residues. V shed 7 bases and J shed 2 bases, with 12 bases lying between them. The germline V gene encodes CDR1 LNHDA and CDR2 SQIVND (reference sequence). The CDR3 is CASTIGVGNQPQHF. CDR3 coding DNA: TGTGCCAGTACCATCGGTGTGGGCAATCAGCCCCAGCATTTT.

The chain recombines TRBV4-1 with TRBJ2-4, with D perhaps TRBD1 (5 bases). Germline V gene data show CDR1 as MGHRA and CDR2 as YSYEKL. The ends were cut back, 1 base at V and 5 bases at J, with 9 bases in the middle. This CDR3 has 14 residues. The DNA for the CDR3 is TGCGCCAGCAGCCAAGGAGTGACAGAAAACATTCAGTACTTC. As protein: CASSQGVTENIQYF.

This clonotype appeared many times. This rearrangement joins TRBV30 to TRBJ1-1; D is unresolved. Trimming took off 1 base at V and 11 bases at J, with 11 bases between the two ends. Germline-derived CDR1 and CDR2 are GTSNPN and SVGIG (reference sequence). The CDR3 totals 11 residues. The CDR3 sequence is CAWSGLSEAFF. Here the CDR3 DNA reads TGTGCCTGGAGTGGTTTGTCGGAGGCTTTCTTT.

This clonotype was picked up many times. This sequence joins TRBV7-8 and TRBJ1-5; 10 bases are shared with TRBD1. The CDR3 has 15 amino acids. Trimming removed 5 bases from V and 6 bases from J; junction bases left unmatched: 7. Germline-derived CDR1 and CDR2 are SGHVS and FQNEAQ. CDR3 bases: TGTGCCAGCAGCCCTAGGGACAGGGGATTTCAGCCCCAGCATTTT. Its protein is CASSPRDRGFQPQHF.

This clonotype was seen ten or more times. The rearrangement links TRBV7-2 to TRBJ2-7, with unresolved D. Trimming stripped 0 bases from V and 3 bases from J, with 9 bases between. In germline, CDR1 is SGHTA, CDR2 FQGNSA. The CDR3 covers 14 residues. The chain's CDR3 is CASSLARRDYEQYF. CDR3 nucleotides: TGTGCCAGCAGCTTAGCGCGGCGAGACTACGAGCAGTACTTC. The whole variable domain, filled in from reference TRBV7-2 and TRBJ2-7, reads GAGVSQSPSNKVTEKGKDVELRCDPISGHTALYWYRQSLGQGLEFLIYFQGNSAPDKSGLPSDRFSAERTGGSVSTLTIQRTQQEDSAVYLCASSLARRDYEQYFGPGTRLTVT.

This clonotype has ten or more counts. The V gene is TRBV2, the J gene TRBJ2-3; D is ambiguous. The germline V gene has CDR1 SNHLY and CDR2 FYNNEI. Trimming cost V 8 bases and J 7 bases, with 13 bases left between them. The CDR3 runs 12 residues. The CDR3 nucleotides are TGTGCCAGCTCCCTGAAGACCAATACGCAGTATTTT. This codes for CASSLKTNTQYF.

V and J are TRBV24-1 and TRBJ1-2, with a tentative D call TRBD1 (5 bases). The CDR3 is 13 amino acids. The V gene lost 6 bases and the J gene lost 4 bases, with 11 bases spanning the gap. Germline CDR1 KGHDR, CDR2 SFDVKD. CDR3 nucleotide sequence: TGTGCCACCAGTAAGGGACCTGGCTATGGCTACACCTTC. Residues: CATSKGPGYGYTF.

As to this clonotype: A much larger clone is a single base away; this may be a read error. The genes are TRBV20-1 and TRBJ2-1; D uncertain. The germline CDR1 and CDR2 sequences are DFQATT and SNEGSKA (reference sequence). The ends were cut back, 5 bases at V and 0 bases at J, with 5 bases in the middle. The CDR3 covers 12 residues. The CDR3 DNA reads TGCAGTGCTGGTTCCTCCTACAATGAGCAGTTCTTC. As protein: CSAGSSYNEQFF.

This clonotype was found a few times. The chain combines TRBV3-1 with TRBJ1-6; 7 bases align to TRBD1. From germline, CDR1 is LGHDT and CDR2 YNNKEL (reference sequence). V lost 2 bases, J lost 5 bases, and 3 bases stayed unmatched. The CDR3 contains 15 residues. The CDR3 sequence: CASSQRGGHNSPLHF. CDR3 sequence (DNA): TGTGCCAGCAGCCAACGAGGGGGCCATAATTCACCCCTCCACTTT.

The gene calls are TRBV12-3 or TRBV12-4 and TRBJ2-7; no clear D gene. V shed 3 bases and J shed 1 base, with 10 bases lying between them. The CDR3 has 14 residues. Here the CDR3 reads CASSFVEESYEQYF. Written as DNA, the CDR3 is TGTGCCAGCAGTTTCGTGGAAGAATCCTACGAGCAGTACTTC.

In its sample, this clonotype was seen many times. V usage is TRBV7-9 and J usage is TRBJ2-2; a weak D match, TRBD1 (6 bases). The length of the CDR3 is 13 residues. Germline CDR1 is SEHNR and CDR2 is FQNEAQ (reference sequence). Trimming removed 5 bases from V and 5 bases from J, with 9 bases in between. The DNA of the CDR3 is TGTGCCAGCAGCCCGAGGGGGACCGGGGAGCTGTTTTTT. Encoded protein: CASSPRGTGELFF.

This clonotype was picked up many times. This sequence joins TRBV24-1 and TRBJ2-4; D is unclear. CDR1 is KGHDR and CDR2 is SFDVKD in the germline V gene. V was shortened by 4 bases and J by 8 bases, with 14 bases between the two germline ends. CDR3 size: 14 residues. CDR3 in amino acids: CATSDPRTAHIQYF. As DNA, the CDR3 is TGTGCCACCAGTGACCCTAGAACCGCCCACATTCAGTACTTC.

This clonotype showed up just a few times. CDR3 DNA sequence: TGCGCCAGCAGCCAAGAAGGAATGGTCCAGGGGACAGATACGCAGTATTTT. This translates into CASSQEGMVQGTDTQYF. V and J are TRBV4-1 and TRBJ2-3, with D tentatively TRBD1 (6 bases). Germline loops: CDR1 MGHRA, CDR2 YSYEKL. The CDR3 loop spans 17 amino acids. Trimming left V 0 bases short and J 3 bases short, with 16 bases between.

This clonotype was seen many times. The chain uses TRBV7-8 and TRBJ1-4; perhaps TRBD1 as D (5 bases). Trimming removed 5 bases at V and 5 bases at J, with 18 bases between. The germline V gene encodes CDR1 SGHVS and CDR2 FQNEAQ. The CDR3 runs to 16 residues. CDR3 amino acids: CASSGVGFAGNEKLFF. CDR3 coding DNA: TGTGCCAGCAGCGGGGTAGGGTTTGCAGGGAATGAAAAACTGTTTTTT.

This chain uses TRBV10-1 with TRBJ2-3; D is ambiguous. The V end lost 2 bases, the J end lost 0 bases, and 6 bases lay between the germline ends. The CDR3 is 14 amino acids. Germline V gene lookup returns CDR1 WNHNN and CDR2 SYGVQD (reference sequence). CDR3 in amino acids: CASSEPTSTDTQYF. DNA of the CDR3: TGCGCCAGCAGTGAGCCGACCAGCACAGATACGCAGTATTTT.

This clonotype was counted a few times. The genes are TRBV20-1 and TRBJ1-1, with D hard to call. This CDR3 has 12 amino acids. Germline V CDR1 and CDR2: DFQATT, SNEGSKA (reference sequence). V was clipped by 6 bases and J by 1 base, with 9 bases between them. The CDR3 here is CSAPEPNTEAFF. CDR3 nucleotides: TGCAGTGCCCCCGAACCGAACACTGAAGCTTTCTTT.

Many counts were recorded for this clonotype. The rearrangement uses TRBV30 and TRBJ2-1; perhaps D is TRBD1 or TRBD2 (5 bases each). Germline values: CDR1 GTSNPN, CDR2 SVGIG (reference sequence). The V gene lost 5 bases and the J gene lost 0 bases, with 11 bases spanning the gap. The CDR3 extends over 14 amino acids. The CDR3 is CAWSQGTSYNEQFF. In DNA form, the CDR3 reads TGTGCCTGGTCCCAAGGGACCTCCTACAATGAGCAGTTCTTC.

This clonotype has at least ten counts. The chain carries TRBV5-1 and TRBJ2-3, with D tentatively TRBD2 (5 bases). CDR1 is SGHRS, CDR2 YFSETQ, per germline. The CDR3 covers 16 residues. The V and J ends lost 3 bases and 0 bases respectively, with 14 bases between them. The CDR3 sequence is CASSSAESPSTDTQYF. CDR3 DNA sequence: TGCGCCAGCAGCTCAGCGGAGTCACCTAGCACAGATACGCAGTATTTT.